A selection of T cell receptor beta chains follows, all from one sample in a study of blood T cell repertoires in COVID-19. Measured with immunoSEQ multiplex PCR; TCRdb has only the in-frame clones, and not every one. Among over 300,000 clones listed, 90% were seen once. What was sequenced was peripheral blood. The receptors stem from a man aged 18 to 35 with active or convalescent COVID-19. The CDR3 runs from the conserved cysteine through the conserved F or W. A D gene is named only where the DNA matches it firmly. A clone size is listed for some rows: how often the clone was seen (once, few, many), or a class if it is expanded.

CDR3 | J | D | length | size | V
CASSRVQGSEQFF | TRBJ2-1 | - | 13 | - | TRBV7-7
CASSITSGSYNEQFF | TRBJ2-1 | TRBD2 | 15 | - | TRBV11-2
CASSRQNSPLHF | TRBJ1-6 | - | 12 | - | TRBV6-2/TRBV6-3
CASSIRGDQPQHF | TRBJ1-5 | - | 13 | - | TRBV7-2
CASSETRTGSEKLFF | TRBJ1-4 | TRBD1 | 15 | - | TRBV25-1
CAGGAGSPLHF | TRBJ1-6 | - | 11 | - | TRBV6-5
CAISKGGNYEQYF | TRBJ2-7 | - | 13 | - | TRBV10-3
CASSFQANQPQHF | TRBJ1-5 | - | 13 | - | TRBV7-9
CASSPIPGNSPLHF | TRBJ1-6 | - | 14 | - | TRBV6-2/TRBV6-3
CASSVAYRGDTGELFF | TRBJ2-2 | TRBD1 | 16 | - | TRBV9
CASSIAGDRGIRIGYTF | TRBJ1-2 | TRBD1 | 17 | - | TRBV19
CASSVLDISGNTIYF | TRBJ1-3 | - | 15 | few | TRBV9
CASSTRGRETQYF | TRBJ2-5 | - | 13 | - | TRBV5-4